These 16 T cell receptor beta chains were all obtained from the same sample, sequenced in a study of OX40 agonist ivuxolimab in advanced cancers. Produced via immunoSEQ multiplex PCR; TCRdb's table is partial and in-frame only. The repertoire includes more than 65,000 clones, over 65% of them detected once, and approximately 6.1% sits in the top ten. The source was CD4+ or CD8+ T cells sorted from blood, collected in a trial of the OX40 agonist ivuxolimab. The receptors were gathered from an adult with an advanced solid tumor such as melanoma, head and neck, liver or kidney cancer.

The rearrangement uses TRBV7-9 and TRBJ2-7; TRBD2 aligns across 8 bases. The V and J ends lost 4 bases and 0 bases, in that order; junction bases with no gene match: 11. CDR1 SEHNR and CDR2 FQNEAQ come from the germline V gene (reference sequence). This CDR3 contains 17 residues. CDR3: CASSSEDPAGVSYEQYF. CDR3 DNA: TGTGCCAGCAGCTCCGAGGATCCAGCGGGAGTCTCCTACGAGCAGTACTTC.

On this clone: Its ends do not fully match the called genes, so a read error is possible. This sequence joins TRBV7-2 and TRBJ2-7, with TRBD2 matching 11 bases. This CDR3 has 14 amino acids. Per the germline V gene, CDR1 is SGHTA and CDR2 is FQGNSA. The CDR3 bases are TGTGCCAGCAACTTAGCGGGAGGGTACGGCGAGCAGTACTTC. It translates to CASNLAGGYGEQYF.

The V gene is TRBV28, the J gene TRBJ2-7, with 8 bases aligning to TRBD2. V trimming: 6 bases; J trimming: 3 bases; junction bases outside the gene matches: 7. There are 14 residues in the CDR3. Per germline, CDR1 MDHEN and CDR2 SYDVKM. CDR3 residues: CASSHGGVDYEQYF. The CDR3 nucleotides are TGTGCCAGCAGCCACGGGGGGGTAGACTACGAGCAGTACTTC.

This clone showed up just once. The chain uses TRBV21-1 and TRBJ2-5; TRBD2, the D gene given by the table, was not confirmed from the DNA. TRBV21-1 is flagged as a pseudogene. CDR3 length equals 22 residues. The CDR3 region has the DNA TGTGCCAGCAGCAAAGAAGTGGGGGTAAGGGAGGCGGCTAGCGAAAACCAAGAGACCCAGTACTTC. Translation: CASSKEVGVREAASENQETQYF.

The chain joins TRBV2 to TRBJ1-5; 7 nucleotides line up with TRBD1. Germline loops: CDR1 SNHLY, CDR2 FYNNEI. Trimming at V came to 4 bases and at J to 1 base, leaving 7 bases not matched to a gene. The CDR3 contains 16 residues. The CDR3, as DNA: TGTGCCAGCAGTGGTCGAGGGGGCGGAAGCAATCAGCCCCAGCATTTT. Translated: CASSGRGGGSNQPQHF.

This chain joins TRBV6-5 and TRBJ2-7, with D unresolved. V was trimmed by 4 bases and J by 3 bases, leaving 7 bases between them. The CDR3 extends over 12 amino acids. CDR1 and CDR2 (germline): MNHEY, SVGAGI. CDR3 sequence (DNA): TGTGCCAGCAGTTTATGGTACTACGAGCAGTACTTC. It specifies CASSLWYYEQYF.

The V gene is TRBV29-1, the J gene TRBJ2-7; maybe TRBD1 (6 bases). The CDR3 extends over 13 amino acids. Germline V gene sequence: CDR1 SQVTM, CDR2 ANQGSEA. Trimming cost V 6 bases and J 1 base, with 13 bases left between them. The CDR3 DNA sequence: TGCAGCGTGACGGGACAAGAATCCTACGAGCAGTACTTC. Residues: CSVTGQESYEQYF.

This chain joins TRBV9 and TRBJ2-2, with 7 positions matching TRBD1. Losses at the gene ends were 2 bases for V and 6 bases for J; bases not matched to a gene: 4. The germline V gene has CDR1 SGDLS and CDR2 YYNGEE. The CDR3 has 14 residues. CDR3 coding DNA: TGTGCCAGCAGCGTCGGACAGGTTCCCGGGGAGCTGTTTTTT. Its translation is CASSVGQVPGELFF.

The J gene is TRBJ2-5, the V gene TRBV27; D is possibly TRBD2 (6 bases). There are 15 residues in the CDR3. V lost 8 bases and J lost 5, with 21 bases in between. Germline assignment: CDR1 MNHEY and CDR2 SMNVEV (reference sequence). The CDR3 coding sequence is TGTGCCAGCTCTCGCCGGGGGTCGCAAGAGGAGACCCAGTACTTC. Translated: CASSRRGSQEETQYF.

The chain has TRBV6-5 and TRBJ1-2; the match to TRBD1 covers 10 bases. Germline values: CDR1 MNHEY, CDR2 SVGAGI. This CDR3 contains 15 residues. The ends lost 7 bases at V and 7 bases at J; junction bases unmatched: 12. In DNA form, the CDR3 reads TGTGCCAGCAATCCGAGACAGGGGGCGCCGGCTGGCTACACCTTC. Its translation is CASNPRQGAPAGYTF.

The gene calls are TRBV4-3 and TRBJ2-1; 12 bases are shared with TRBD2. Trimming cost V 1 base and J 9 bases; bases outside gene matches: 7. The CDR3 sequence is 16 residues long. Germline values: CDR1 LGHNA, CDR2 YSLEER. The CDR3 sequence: CASSQGWLAGGTEQFF. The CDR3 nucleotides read TGCGCCAGCAGCCAAGGTTGGCTAGCGGGAGGGACTGAGCAGTTCTTC.

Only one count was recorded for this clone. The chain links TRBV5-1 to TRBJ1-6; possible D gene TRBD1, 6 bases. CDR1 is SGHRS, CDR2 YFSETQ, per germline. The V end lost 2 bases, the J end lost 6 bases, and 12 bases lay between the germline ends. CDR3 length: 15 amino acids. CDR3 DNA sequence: TGCGCCAGCAGCTTTAACAGGGAACTTAATTCACCCCTCCACTTT. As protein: CASSFNRELNSPLHF.

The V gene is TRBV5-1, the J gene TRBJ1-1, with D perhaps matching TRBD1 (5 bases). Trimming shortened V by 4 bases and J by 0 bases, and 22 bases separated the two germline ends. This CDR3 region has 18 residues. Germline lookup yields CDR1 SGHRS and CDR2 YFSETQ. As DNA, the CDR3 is TGCGCCAGCAGCCCTACACCACTCGGGGGGAGGCTGAACACTGAAGCTTTCTTT. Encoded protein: CASSPTPLGGRLNTEAFF.

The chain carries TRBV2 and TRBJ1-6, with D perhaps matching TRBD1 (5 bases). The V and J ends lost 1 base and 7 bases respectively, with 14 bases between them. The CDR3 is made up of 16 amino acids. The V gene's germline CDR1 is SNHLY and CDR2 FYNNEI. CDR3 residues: CASSEGQGNTNSPLHF. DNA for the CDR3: TGTGCCAGCAGTGAAGGGCAGGGCAATACCAATTCACCCCTCCACTTT.

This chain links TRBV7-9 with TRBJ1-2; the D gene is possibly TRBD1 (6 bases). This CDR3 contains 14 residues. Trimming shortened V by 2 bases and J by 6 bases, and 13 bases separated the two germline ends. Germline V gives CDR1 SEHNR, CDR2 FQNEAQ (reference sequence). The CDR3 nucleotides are TGTGCCAGCAGCTTATTTCAGGGGAGTAATGGCTACACCTTC. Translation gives CASSLFQGSNGYTF.

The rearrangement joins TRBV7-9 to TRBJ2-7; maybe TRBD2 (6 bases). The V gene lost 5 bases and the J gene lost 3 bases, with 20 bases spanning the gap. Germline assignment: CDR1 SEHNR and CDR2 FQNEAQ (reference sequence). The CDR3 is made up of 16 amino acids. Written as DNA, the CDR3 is TGTGCCAGCAGCCCCAAGGCGGGGCACCACTACTACGAGCAGTACTTC. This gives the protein CASSPKAGHHYYEQYF.